This T cell receptor beta chain originates from a study of shared clonotypes between healthy human individuals. Study conclusions and caveats: The study sampled only blood, and tissue repertoires likely differ. Enrolling few donors narrowed the genetic and exposure-history diversity that was represented.

TCRdb's copy holds only in-frame clones and misses some; the assay was immunoSEQ multiplex PCR. Here the sample spans around 500,000 clones, about 85% being singletons. The CDR3 extends over 13 amino acids. V shed 5 bases and J shed 3 bases, with 11 bases lying between them. The germline gives CDR1 MNHEY, CDR2 SMNVEV (reference sequence). Worth noting for this clone: The antigen remains unidentified.

The healthy adult donors were HIV-negative and reported no recent acute infections or vaccinations. This sequence joins TRBV27 and TRBJ2-7; the D call may be TRBD1 or TRBD2 (5 bases each). The receptor's source is a woman aged 40 to 50 in good health. Some clones in this sample may be carry-over from other donors' samples. The sequenced material came from PBMCs. The CDR3 reads CASSLGTFYEQYF. CDR3 DNA: TGTGCCAGCAGTCTAGGGACGTTCTACGAGCAGTACTTC.